Sequencing of this T cell receptor (beta chain) was carried out in a study of regulatory T cells in long-lasting Graves disease. The authors built TCR beta libraries using iRepertoire HTBI primers and Arm-PCR of CDR3 regions. TCRdb recomputed calls from the multiplex PCR reads with MiXCR, one row per CDR3 protein. Of about 460,000 distinct CDR3 sequences listed, approximately 23% are singletons. The study's findings and limits: TRBV28, TRBJ1-2 and TRBJ2-5 were segments that persistent disease favored.

This clonotype was picked up many times. Antigen unknown. Specified time point: persistent/refractory GD, antithyroid drugs over 5 years with positive TRAb. The TCR library was prepared using RNA isolated from PBMCs. The CDR3 spans 13 residues. Trimming removed 6 bases from V and 1 base from J, with 9 bases in between. The source of this sequence is a female donor with Graves disease. The chain employs TRBV12-3 or TRBV12-4 and TRBJ1-1; possible D gene TRBD1, 5 bases. This sample comprised peripheral blood mononuclear cells (PBMCs), obtained when the disease was refractory, from a patient treated with antithyroid drugs. The CDR3 nucleotides read TGTGCCAGCAGACTACAGGAGAACACTGAAGCTTTCTTT. Protein sequence: CASRLQENTEAFF.